This T cell receptor (beta chain) is from a study of human T cells and chemical hapten exposure. Sample time point: pre-sensitization, week 0. The treatment: therapeutic diphenylcyclopropenone sensitization with weekly scalp DPC. TCRdb redid the calling of the RACE reads with MiXCR, one entry per CDR3 protein. The data hold 80,000 to 100,000 distinct CDR3 sequences, with 8% to 10% observed a single time. This clonotype was detected only a few times. This CDR3 is built from 16 residues. Germline values: CDR1 SGDLS, CDR2 YYNGEE. Trimming removed 4 bases from V and 3 bases from J; junction bases left unmatched: 4.

The origin of this receptor is a woman between 40 and 55 years old with alopecia areata. Some clones in this sample may be carry-over from other donors' samples. The chain recombines TRBV9 with TRBJ2-3; 14 bases line up with TRBD2. This specimen was whole blood, taken in connection with sensitization to the hapten diphenylcyclopropenone (DPC). The CDR3 DNA reads as TGTGCCAGCAGCTTCGGGACTAGCGGGGGTACAGATACGCAGTATTTT. Its translation is CASSFGTSGGTDTQYF.